Below are 25 T cell receptor beta chains sequenced from a single sample in a study of post-analysis software for immune sequencing data. Antigens of these TCRs are unknown. Libraries were made from TCR beta cDNA, and they carried unique molecular identifiers. Using its own MiXCR run on the PCR reads, TCRdb lists one record per CDR3 protein. The table has 740,000 or so distinct CDR3 sequences, around 53% seen once. Study outcomes and limitations: Higher frequency in patients than in controls was seen for about five TRBV segments, with TRBV5-6, TRBV5-1 and TRBV20-1 among them.

The material sequenced was blood. Receptors were obtained from a girl aged 5-17 years with multiple sclerosis.

The chain recombines TRBV7-9 with TRBJ2-6, with D unclear. Germline lookup yields CDR1 SEHNR and CDR2 FQNEAQ (reference sequence). The V end lost 8 bases, the J end lost 1 base, and 9 bases lay between the germline ends. CDR3 length equals 14 residues. The CDR3 is CASRTFSGANVLTF. Here the CDR3 DNA reads TGTGCCAGCCGAACCTTTTCTGGGGCCAACGTCCTGACTTTC.

This clonotype was seen a few times. This chain links TRBV20-1 with TRBJ2-7, with D unresolved. The J call may be in error: the DNA end matches TRBJ2-5 better. Germline lookup yields CDR1 DFQATT and CDR2 SNEGSKA (reference sequence). This CDR3 spans 15 amino acids. The CDR3 DNA follows: TGCAGTGCTAGAGATTTTATTGCAATAGGGGAGACCCAGTACTTC. It is translated as CSARDFIAIGETQYF.

V is TRBV20-1 and J is TRBJ1-5; perhaps TRBD1 as D (6 bases). V was trimmed by 7 bases and J by 3 bases, leaving 13 bases between them. Per germline, CDR1 DFQATT and CDR2 SNEGSKA (reference sequence). CDR3 length equals 13 residues. The CDR3 spells CSGLGANNQPQHF. In DNA, the CDR3 is TGCAGTGGCCTGGGGGCGAACAATCAGCCCCAGCATTTT.

The rearrangement links TRBV6-6 to TRBJ2-7; 8 positions agree with TRBD1. The CDR3 covers 14 residues. Germline V gene sequence: CDR1 MNHNY, CDR2 SVGAGI (reference sequence). V gave up 4 bases and J gave up 7 bases; unmatched junction bases: 9. CDR3 nucleotide sequence: TGTGCCAGCAGTTTTAATCAGGGGGCGCATGAGCAGTACTTC. As protein: CASSFNQGAHEQYF.

A single count supports this clonotype. V usage is TRBV7-9 and J usage is TRBJ2-1; either TRBD1 or TRBD2 may supply D (6 bases each). The germline V gene has CDR1 SEHNR and CDR2 FQNEAQ (reference sequence). The length of the CDR3 is 15 residues. With 6 bases removed from V and 7 bases from J, the gap between germline ends came to 19 bases. CDR3 coding DNA: TGTGCCAGCAGACCGGCCATTGGGGGGCGGAATGAGCAGTTCTTC. As protein: CASRPAIGGRNEQFF.

The chain links TRBV15 to TRBJ1-4, with D perhaps TRBD1 (6 bases). Germline V CDR1 and CDR2: LNHNV, YYDKDF (reference sequence). CDR3 length: 16 residues. With 0 bases removed from V and 6 bases from J, the gap between germline ends came to 14 bases. The CDR3 coding sequence is TGTGCCACCAGCAGAGATCTTCAGGGGTTGGATGAAAAACTGTTTTTT. This codes for CATSRDLQGLDEKLFF.

This chain connects TRBV7-8 to TRBJ2-7; D is unclear. This CDR3 has 15 amino acids. Trimming left V 5 bases short and J 2 bases short, with 16 bases between. CDR1 and CDR2 (germline): SGHVS, FQNEAQ. DNA of the CDR3: TGTGCCAGCAGCCCCCGAGTGCTGTCGCCCTACGAGCAGTACTTC. It encodes CASSPRVLSPYEQYF.

J is TRBJ2-3 and V is TRBV18; 8 nucleotides align to TRBD2. Per germline, CDR1 KGHSH and CDR2 LQKENI. The trim removed 3 bases at V and 2 bases at J, leaving 4 bases unmatched. The CDR3 length is 15 residues. The CDR3 here is CASSPEAGATDTQYF. CDR3 DNA sequence: TGTGCCAGCTCACCGGAAGCGGGAGCCACAGATACGCAGTATTTT.

The chain couples TRBV20-1 to TRBJ2-4, with D perhaps matching TRBD1 (6 bases). This CDR3 comprises 13 residues. Per the germline V gene, CDR1 is DFQATT and CDR2 is SNEGSKA (reference sequence). Trimming removed 3 bases at V and 13 bases at J, with 19 bases between. The CDR3 DNA reads as TGCAGTGCTAGTGCTATGGCAGGGGTAGAGCAGTACTTC. It yields the protein CSASAMAGVEQYF.

This clonotype turned up a few times. This rearrangement joins TRBV29-1 to TRBJ2-4; 9 nucleotides align to TRBD2. Germline V gives CDR1 SQVTM, CDR2 ANQGSEA. Losses at the gene ends were 5 bases for V and 0 bases for J; bases not matched to a gene: 5. The CDR3 covers 15 residues. CDR3 in amino acids: CSVLIAGVAKNIQYF. The CDR3 region has the DNA TGCAGCGTTTTAATAGCGGGAGTAGCCAAAAACATTCAGTACTTC. Looking up the rest from reference TRBV29-1 and TRBJ2-4 gives the full variable domain: SAVISQKPSRDICQRGTSLTIQCQVDSQVTMMFWYRQQPGQSLTLIATANQGSEATYESGFVIDKFPISRPNLTFSTLTVSNMSPEDSSIYLCSVLIAGVAKNIQYFGAGTRLSVL.

V is TRBV9 and J is TRBJ2-3, with D perhaps TRBD2 (6 bases). In germline, CDR1 is SGDLS, CDR2 YYNGEE. V was pared by 4 bases and J by 1 base, with 13 bases between. The CDR3 is 15 residues long. The chain's CDR3 is CASSRTTQGTDTQYF. In DNA, the CDR3 is TGTGCCAGCAGCCGGACTACACAGGGCACAGATACGCAGTATTTT. The variable domain in full, with the rest retrieved from reference TRBV9 and TRBJ2-3, is DSGVTQTPKHLITATGQRVTLRCSPRSGDLSVYWYQQSLDQGLQFLIQYYNGEERAKGNILERFSAQQFPDLHSELNLSSLELGDSALYFCASSRTTQGTDTQYFGPGTRLTVL.

The chain is built from TRBV5-5 and TRBJ1-5; TRBD1 matches at 8 bases. The trim removed 6 bases at V and 1 base at J, leaving 9 bases unmatched. The CDR3 has 16 amino acids. Germline loops: CDR1 SGHKS, CDR2 YYEKEE (reference sequence). CDR3: CASTPEGQDSNQPQHF. The CDR3 nucleotides are TGTGCCAGCACCCCGGAGGGACAGGACAGCAATCAGCCCCAGCATTTT.

The V and J genes are TRBV7-6 and TRBJ2-3; TRBD1 aligns across 8 bases. The trim removed 5 bases at V and 2 bases at J, leaving 12 bases unmatched. From germline, CDR1 is SGHVS and CDR2 FNYEAQ. The CDR3 length is 17 residues. CDR3 region: CASSPRGRGLITDTQYF. CDR3 nucleotides: TGTGCCAGCAGCCCCAGGGGGCGAGGGCTTATCACAGATACGCAGTATTTT.

The chain combines TRBV6-1 with TRBJ2-6, with D perhaps being TRBD1 or TRBD2 (6 bases each). The CDR3 spans 19 residues. The germline CDR1 and CDR2 sequences are MNHNS and SASEGT. The V end was cut by 2 bases, the J end by 1 base, with 18 bases between. The chain's CDR3 is CASSERGRQVPSGANVLTF. The CDR3 DNA sequence: TGTGCCAGCAGTGAACGGGGGAGACAGGTCCCTTCTGGGGCCAACGTCCTGACTTTC.

The genes are TRBV7-3 and TRBJ2-1; D is perhaps TRBD1 (6 bases). CDR3 length: 15 residues. V dropped 1 base and J dropped 4 bases, with 11 bases sitting between them. Germline CDR1 reads SGHTA; CDR2 reads FQGTGA. The DNA of the CDR3 is TGTGCCAGCAGCTTAATCCCGGACAGTTACAATGAGCAGTTCTTC. It specifies CASSLIPDSYNEQFF.

This sequence joins TRBV20-1 and TRBJ2-1; D may be TRBD2 (6 bases). Germline V gives CDR1 DFQATT, CDR2 SNEGSKA (reference sequence). Trimming removed 7 bases at V and 1 base at J, with 8 bases between. This CDR3 contains 12 residues. DNA of the CDR3: TGCAGTGGGACTATTTCCTACAATGAGCAGTTCTTC. It specifies CSGTISYNEQFF.

V usage is TRBV27 and J usage is TRBJ2-4; 9 bases match TRBD1. The DNA end lines up better with TRBJ2-7; the J call may be wrong. CDR1 is MNHEY and CDR2 is SMNVEV in the germline V gene (reference sequence). The CDR3 consists of 14 residues. CDR3 sequence (DNA): TGTGCCAGCAGTTCGGACAGGGGTGTGGACGAGCAGTACTTC. Translated: CASSSDRGVDEQYF.

The chain employs TRBV20-1 and TRBJ2-3; 7 nucleotides agree with TRBD1. The germline gives CDR1 DFQATT, CDR2 SNEGSKA (reference sequence). J gave up 6 bases and V 0 bases, and 18 bases lay outside the gene matches. This CDR3 contains 18 residues. The chain's CDR3 is CSARDPRAAQKGADTQYF. For the CDR3, the DNA is TGCAGTGCTAGAGATCCTCGTGCGGCACAGAAGGGGGCGGATACGCAGTATTTT.

The chain combines TRBV7-2 with TRBJ2-6; D is unresolved. V was cut by 5 bases and J by 0 bases, with 14 bases left in between. This CDR3 has 17 amino acids. CDR1 is SGHTA and CDR2 is FQGNSA in the germline V gene. The CDR3 protein is CASSHSRTRSGANVLTF. CDR3 bases: TGTGCCAGCAGCCATAGCAGGACCCGCTCTGGGGCCAACGTCCTGACTTTC.

V gene TRBV5-1 combines with J gene TRBJ2-3; D is possibly TRBD2 (6 bases). The V gene lost 0 bases and the J gene lost 0 bases, with 11 bases spanning the gap. Germline CDR1 is SGHRS and CDR2 is YFSETQ. The CDR3 is made up of 16 amino acids. DNA of the CDR3: TGCGCCAGCAGCTTGGCCGCGGCGGGAAGCACAGATACGCAGTATTTT. Translation gives CASSLAAAGSTDTQYF. The variable domain in full, with the rest retrieved from reference TRBV5-1 and TRBJ2-3, is KAGVTQTPRYLIKTRGQQVTLSCSPISGHRSVSWYQQTPGQGLQFLFEYFSETQRNKGNFPGRFSGRQFSNSRSEMNVSTLELGDSALYLCASSLAAAGSTDTQYFGPGTRLTVL.

The chain has TRBV20-1 and TRBJ2-5, with 9 positions matching TRBD2. Per the germline V gene, CDR1 is DFQATT and CDR2 is SNEGSKA (reference sequence). The CDR3 runs to 15 residues. V lost 4 bases and J lost 5; bases outside the gene matches: 11. The CDR3 is CSATLSGSVLETQYF. The CDR3 DNA follows: TGCAGTGCTACGCTTAGCGGGAGCGTGCTCGAGACCCAGTACTTC.

This clonotype was recorded a few times. The chain recombines TRBV7-9 with TRBJ2-7, with D perhaps matching TRBD1 (5 bases). The CDR3 is 14 residues long. CDR1 and CDR2 from the germline V gene are SEHNR and FQNEAQ (reference sequence). Trimming pared 1 base from V and 2 bases from J, leaving 9 bases between. The CDR3 loop reads CASSLGGLPYEQYF. The CDR3 DNA reads as TGTGCCAGCAGCTTAGGGGGCTTACCCTACGAGCAGTACTTC.

This chain uses TRBV30 with TRBJ1-4; D perhaps matches TRBD1 (6 bases). The V and J ends lost 4 bases and 5 bases respectively, with 11 bases between them. This CDR3 contains 13 residues. Germline assignment: CDR1 GTSNPN and CDR2 SVGIG (reference sequence). The CDR3 here is CAWNGQYNEKLFF. The DNA of the CDR3 is TGTGCCTGGAACGGACAGTACAATGAAAAACTGTTTTTT.

The CDR3 region has the DNA TGTGCCAGCAGTCGGACTATTTACCAAGAGACCCAGTACTTC. Protein sequence: CASSRTIYQETQYF. The chain joins TRBV27 to TRBJ2-5; D is perhaps TRBD2 (6 bases). V was trimmed by 5 bases and J by 0 bases, leaving 10 bases between them. Germline CDR1 MNHEY, CDR2 SMNVEV (reference sequence). CDR3 length equals 14 residues.

The chain joins TRBV7-9 to TRBJ2-3, with D hard to call. Trimming stripped 4 bases from V and 2 bases from J, with 16 bases between. This CDR3 spans 16 amino acids. The germline CDR1 and CDR2 sequences are SEHNR and FQNEAQ (reference sequence). CDR3 region: CASSSARRQPTDTQYF. In nucleotides, the CDR3 is TGTGCCAGCAGCTCAGCCCGTAGGCAACCCACAGATACGCAGTATTTT.